This TCR beta chain was captured by sequencing in a study of blood T cell repertoires in COVID-19. Libraries were prepared by immunoSEQ multiplex PCR; TCRdb keeps only in-frame clonotypes and omits some of them. This table has approximately 350,000 clones, 70% to 90% appearing once. Trimming removed 0 bases from V and 5 bases from J, with 14 bases in between. The CDR3 is 15 residues long. The germline V gene has CDR1 MNHEY and CDR2 SVGAGI. Input material: peripheral blood. This rearrangement joins TRBV6-5 to TRBJ2-7; a possible D gene is TRBD1 (5 bases). The TCR was taken from a man in his forties or fifties with acute or convalescent COVID-19. This CDR3 reads CASSYSMRQGNEQYF. The CDR3 DNA sequence: TGTGCCAGCAGTTACTCCATGCGGCAGGGCAACGAGCAGTACTTC.